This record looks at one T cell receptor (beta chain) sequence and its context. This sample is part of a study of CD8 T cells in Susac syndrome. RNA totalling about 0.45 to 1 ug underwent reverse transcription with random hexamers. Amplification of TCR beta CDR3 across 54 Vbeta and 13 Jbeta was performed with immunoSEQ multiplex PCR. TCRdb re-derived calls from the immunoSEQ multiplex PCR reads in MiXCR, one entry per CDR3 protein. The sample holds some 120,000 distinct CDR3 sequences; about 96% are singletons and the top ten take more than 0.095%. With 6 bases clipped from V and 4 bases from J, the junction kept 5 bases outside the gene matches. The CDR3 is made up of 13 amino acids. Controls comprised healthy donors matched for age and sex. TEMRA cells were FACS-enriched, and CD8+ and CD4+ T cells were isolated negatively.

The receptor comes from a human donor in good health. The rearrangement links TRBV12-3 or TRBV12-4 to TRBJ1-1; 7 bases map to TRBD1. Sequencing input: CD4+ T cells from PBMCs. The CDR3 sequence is CASSRGGITEAFF. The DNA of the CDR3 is TGTGCCAGCAGCCGAGGGGGCATCACTGAAGCTTTCTTT.